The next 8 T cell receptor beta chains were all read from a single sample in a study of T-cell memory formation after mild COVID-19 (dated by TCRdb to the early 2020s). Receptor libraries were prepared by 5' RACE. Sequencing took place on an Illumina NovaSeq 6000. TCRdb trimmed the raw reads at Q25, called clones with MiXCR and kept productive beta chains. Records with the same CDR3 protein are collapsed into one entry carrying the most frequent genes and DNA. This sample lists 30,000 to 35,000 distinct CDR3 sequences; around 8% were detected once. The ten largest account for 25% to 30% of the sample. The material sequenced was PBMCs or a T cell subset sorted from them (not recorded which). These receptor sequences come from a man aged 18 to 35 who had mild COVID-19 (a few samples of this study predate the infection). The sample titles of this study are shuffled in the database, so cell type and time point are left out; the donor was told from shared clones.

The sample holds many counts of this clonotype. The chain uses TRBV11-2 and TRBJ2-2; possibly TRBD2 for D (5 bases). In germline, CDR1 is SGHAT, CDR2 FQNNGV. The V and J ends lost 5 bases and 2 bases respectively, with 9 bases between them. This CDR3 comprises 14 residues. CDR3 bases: TGTGCCAGCAGCCCGCGACTAAACACCGGGGAGCTGTTTTTT. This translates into CASSPRLNTGELFF.

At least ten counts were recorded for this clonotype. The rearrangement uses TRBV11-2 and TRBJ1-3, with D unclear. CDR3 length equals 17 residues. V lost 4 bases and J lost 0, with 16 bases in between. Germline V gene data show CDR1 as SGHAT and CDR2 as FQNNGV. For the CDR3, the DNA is TGTGCCAGCAGCTCCCGCTGGGCGGGCAGCTCTGGAAACACCATATATTTT. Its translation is CASSSRWAGSSGNTIYF.

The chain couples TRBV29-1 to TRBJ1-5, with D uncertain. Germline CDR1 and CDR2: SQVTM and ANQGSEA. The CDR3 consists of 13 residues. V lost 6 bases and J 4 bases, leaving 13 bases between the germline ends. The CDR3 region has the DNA TGCAGCGTCGCTCGTGGAAATAATCAGCCCCAGCATTTT. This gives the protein CSVARGNNQPQHF.

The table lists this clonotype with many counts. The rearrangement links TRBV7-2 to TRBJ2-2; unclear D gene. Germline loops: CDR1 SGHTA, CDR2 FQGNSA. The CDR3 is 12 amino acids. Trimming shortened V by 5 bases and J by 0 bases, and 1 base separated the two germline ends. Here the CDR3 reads CASSPNTGELFF. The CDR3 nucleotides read TGTGCCAGCAGCCCGAACACCGGGGAGCTGTTTTTT.

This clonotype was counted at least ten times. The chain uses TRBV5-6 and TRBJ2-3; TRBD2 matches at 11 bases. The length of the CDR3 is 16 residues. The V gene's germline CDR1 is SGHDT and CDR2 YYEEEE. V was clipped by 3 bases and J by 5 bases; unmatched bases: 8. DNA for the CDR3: TGTGCCAGCAGCTCGTTACTAGCGGGGGAACGAGATACGCAGTATTTT. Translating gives CASSSLLAGERDTQYF.

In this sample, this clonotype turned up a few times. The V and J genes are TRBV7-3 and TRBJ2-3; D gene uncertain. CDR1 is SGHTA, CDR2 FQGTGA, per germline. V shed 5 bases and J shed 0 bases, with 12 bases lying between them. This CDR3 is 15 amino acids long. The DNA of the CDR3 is TGTGCCAGCAGCCTCGACCCGGCTAGCACAGATACGCAGTATTTT. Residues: CASSLDPASTDTQYF.

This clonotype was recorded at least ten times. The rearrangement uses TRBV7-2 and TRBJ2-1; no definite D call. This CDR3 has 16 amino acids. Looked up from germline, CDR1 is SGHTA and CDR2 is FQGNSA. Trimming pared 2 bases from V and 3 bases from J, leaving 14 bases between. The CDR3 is CASSLFGRLYYNEQFF. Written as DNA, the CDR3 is TGTGCCAGCAGCTTATTTGGTAGGCTCTACTACAATGAGCAGTTCTTC.

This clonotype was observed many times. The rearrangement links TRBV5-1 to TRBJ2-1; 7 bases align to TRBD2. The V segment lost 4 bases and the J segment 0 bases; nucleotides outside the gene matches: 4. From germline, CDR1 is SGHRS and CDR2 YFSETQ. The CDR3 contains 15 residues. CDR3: CASSPGGSSYNEQFF. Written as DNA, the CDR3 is TGCGCCAGCAGCCCCGGGGGGAGCTCCTACAATGAGCAGTTCTTC.